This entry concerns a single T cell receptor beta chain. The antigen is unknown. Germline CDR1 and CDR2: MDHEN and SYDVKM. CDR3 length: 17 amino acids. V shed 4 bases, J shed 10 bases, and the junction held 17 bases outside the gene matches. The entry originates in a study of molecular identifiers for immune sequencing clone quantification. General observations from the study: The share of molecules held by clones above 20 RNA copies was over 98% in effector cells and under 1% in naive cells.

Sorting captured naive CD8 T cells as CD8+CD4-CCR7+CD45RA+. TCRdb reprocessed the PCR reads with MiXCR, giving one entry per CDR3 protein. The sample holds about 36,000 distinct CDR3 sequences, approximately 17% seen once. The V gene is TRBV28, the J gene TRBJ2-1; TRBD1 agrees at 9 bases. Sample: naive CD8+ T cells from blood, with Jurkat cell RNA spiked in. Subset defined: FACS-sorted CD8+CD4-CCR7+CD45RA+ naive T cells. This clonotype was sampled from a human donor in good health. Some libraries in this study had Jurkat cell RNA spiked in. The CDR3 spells CASSSLLGTGSFNEQFF. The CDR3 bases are TGTGCCAGCAGTTCACTGCTCGGGACAGGGTCTTTCAACGAGCAGTTCTTC.